This T cell receptor (beta chain) was found in a study of cytomegalovirus exposure and HLA in healthy donors. The CDR3 totals 15 residues. Germline trimming cut 5 bases from V and 7 bases from J; bases unmatched to any gene: 9. Germline V gives CDR1 SGHVS, CDR2 FQNEAQ. Study results and caveats: A list of about 180 TCR beta chains associated with cytomegalovirus was given.

Both 60 Vbeta primers and 13 Jbeta primers went into the PCR. Sequenced by immunoSEQ multiplex PCR; TCRdb stores in-frame clones only, minus some. In the table there are 150,000 to 200,000 clones, around 80% of which are singletons. As for this clone: Antigen specificity is unknown.

The TCR comes from a man younger than 35 in good health and CMV-seronegative. Source material: PBMCs. V is TRBV7-8 and J is TRBJ1-5; 9 bases are a match to TRBD1. CDR3 sequence reads: CASSPRDRARQPQHF. The CDR3 DNA reads as TGTGCCAGCAGCCCGAGGGACAGGGCTAGGCAGCCCCAGCATTTT.